This T cell receptor (beta chain) is from a study of cytomegalovirus exposure and HLA in healthy donors. This clone was found once. TCRdb's copy holds only in-frame clones and misses some; the assay was immunoSEQ multiplex PCR. The sample records tens of thousands of clones, approximately 96% being singletons. CDR1 and CDR2 from the germline V gene are LNHNV and YYDKDF (reference sequence). This CDR3 is built from 19 residues. Trimming cost V 3 bases and J 1 base; bases outside gene matches: 16. The TCR originated in a man aged 18 to 35 in good health and CMV-seronegative. The sequenced material came from PBMCs. The chain carries TRBV15 and TRBJ2-7, with 9 bases aligning to TRBD2. Here the CDR3 reads CATSSPKGDSGRGSYEQYF. The CDR3 DNA is TGTGCCACCAGCAGTCCTAAAGGGGATAGCGGGAGAGGATCCTACGAGCAGTACTTC.